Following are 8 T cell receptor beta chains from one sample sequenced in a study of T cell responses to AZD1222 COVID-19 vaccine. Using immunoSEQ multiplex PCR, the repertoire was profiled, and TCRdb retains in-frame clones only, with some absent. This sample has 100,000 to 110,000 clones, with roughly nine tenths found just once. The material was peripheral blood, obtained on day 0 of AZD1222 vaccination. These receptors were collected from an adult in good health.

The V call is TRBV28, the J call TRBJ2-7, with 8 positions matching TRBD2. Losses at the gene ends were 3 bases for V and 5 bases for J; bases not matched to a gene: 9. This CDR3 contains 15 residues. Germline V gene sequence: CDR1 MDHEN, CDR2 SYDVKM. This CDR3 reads CASSFSAGVSHEQYF. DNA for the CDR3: TGTGCCAGCAGTTTTTCAGCGGGAGTGAGCCACGAGCAGTACTTC. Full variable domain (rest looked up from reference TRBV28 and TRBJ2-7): DVKVTQSSRYLVKRTGEKVFLECVQDMDHENMFWYRQDPGLGLRLIYFSYDVKMKEKGDIPEGYSVSREKKERFSLILESASTNQTSMYLCASSFSAGVSHEQYFGPGTRLTVT.

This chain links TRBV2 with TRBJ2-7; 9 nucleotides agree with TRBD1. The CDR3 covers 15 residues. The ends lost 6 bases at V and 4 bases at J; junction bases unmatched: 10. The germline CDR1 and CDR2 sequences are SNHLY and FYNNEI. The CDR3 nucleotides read TGTGCCAGCAGAGTGGGACAGGGTATCGGGTACGAGCAGTACTTC. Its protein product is CASRVGQGIGYEQYF.

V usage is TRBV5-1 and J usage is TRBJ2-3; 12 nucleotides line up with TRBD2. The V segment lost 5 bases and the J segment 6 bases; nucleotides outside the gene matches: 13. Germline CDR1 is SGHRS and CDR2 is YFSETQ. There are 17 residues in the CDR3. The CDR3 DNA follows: TGCGCCAGCAGTTATGCTCTAGCGGGAGGGAGGCGGGATACGCAGTATTTT. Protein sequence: CASSYALAGGRRDTQYF.

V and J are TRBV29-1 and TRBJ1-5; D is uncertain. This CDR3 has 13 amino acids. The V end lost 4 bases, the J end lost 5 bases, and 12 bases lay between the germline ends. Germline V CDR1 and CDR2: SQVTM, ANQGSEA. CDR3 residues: CSVVEGFDQPQHF. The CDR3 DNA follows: TGCAGCGTTGTGGAGGGATTCGATCAGCCCCAGCATTTT.

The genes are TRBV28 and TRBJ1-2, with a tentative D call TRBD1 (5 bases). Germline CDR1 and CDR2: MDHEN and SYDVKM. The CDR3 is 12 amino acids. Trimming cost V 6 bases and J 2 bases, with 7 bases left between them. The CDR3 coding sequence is TGTGCCAGCAGCCGGGACAACTATGGCTACACCTTC. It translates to CASSRDNYGYTF.

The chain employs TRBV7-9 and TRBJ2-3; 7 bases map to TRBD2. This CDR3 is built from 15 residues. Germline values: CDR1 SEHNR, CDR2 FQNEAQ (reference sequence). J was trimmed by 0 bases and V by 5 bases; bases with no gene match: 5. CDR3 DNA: TGTGCCAGCAGCCCTAGCGGCTCTAGCACAGATACGCAGTATTTT. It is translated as CASSPSGSSTDTQYF.

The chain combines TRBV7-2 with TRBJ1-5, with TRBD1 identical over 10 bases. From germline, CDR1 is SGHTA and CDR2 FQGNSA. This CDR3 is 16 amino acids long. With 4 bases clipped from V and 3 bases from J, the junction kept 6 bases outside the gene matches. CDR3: CASSSKDRGFNQPQHF. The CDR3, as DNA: TGTGCCAGCAGCTCCAAGGACAGGGGGTTCAATCAGCCCCAGCATTTT.

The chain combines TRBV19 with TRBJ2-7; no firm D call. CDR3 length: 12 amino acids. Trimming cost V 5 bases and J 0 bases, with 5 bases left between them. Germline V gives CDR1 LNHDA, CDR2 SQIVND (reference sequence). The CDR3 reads CASSPPSYEQYF. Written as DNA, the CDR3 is TGTGCCAGTAGTCCCCCCTCCTACGAGCAGTACTTC.